This T cell receptor (beta chain) was retrieved from a study of brain T cells in children with intractable seizures. With V trimmed by 3 bases and J by 5 bases, 9 bases remained unmatched. The CDR3 runs to 16 residues. The germline V gene has CDR1 SGHRS and CDR2 YFSETQ. The protocol was immunoSEQ multiplex PCR, while the TCRdb copy is restricted to in-frame clones and leaves out a portion. Counted here are 60,000 to 85,000 clones, just over 90% occurring once; the ten biggest clones make up 1.5% to 1.7%. The specimen comprised peripheral blood, sampled at surgery. The clonotype originates from a boy younger than two with tuberous sclerosis and intractable seizures. The gene calls are TRBV5-1 and TRBJ2-1; TRBD1 matches at 9 bases. Here the CDR3 reads CASSSDRGVRDNEQFF. CDR3 bases: TGCGCCAGCAGCTCCGACAGGGGGGTAAGGGACAATGAGCAGTTCTTC.